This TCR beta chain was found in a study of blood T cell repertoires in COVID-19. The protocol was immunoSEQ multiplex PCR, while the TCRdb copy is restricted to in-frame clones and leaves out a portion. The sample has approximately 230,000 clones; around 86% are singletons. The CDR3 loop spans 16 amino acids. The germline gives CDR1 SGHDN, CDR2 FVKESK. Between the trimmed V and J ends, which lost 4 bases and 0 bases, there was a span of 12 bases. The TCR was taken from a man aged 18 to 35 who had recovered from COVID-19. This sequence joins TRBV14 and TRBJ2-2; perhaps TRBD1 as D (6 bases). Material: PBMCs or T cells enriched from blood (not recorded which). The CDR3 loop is CASSPNRDANTGELFF. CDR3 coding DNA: TGTGCCAGCAGCCCCAACAGGGACGCGAACACCGGGGAGCTGTTTTTT. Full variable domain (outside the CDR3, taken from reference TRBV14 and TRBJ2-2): EAGVTQFPSHSVIEKGQTVTLRCDPISGHDNLYWYRRVMGKEIKFLLHFVKESKQDESGMPNNRFLAERTGGTYSTLKVQPAELEDSGVYFCASSPNRDANTGELFFGEGSRLTVL.